Each of the 27 T cell receptor beta chains below was sequenced from the same sample in a study of tumor-infiltrating lymphocytes in primary liver carcinoma. Unsorted whole blood served as the source of blood RNA, and germline DNA was extracted as well. Making TCR beta cDNA involved approximately 510 ng total RNA and a constant-region primer. Nested multiplex PCR, run for three rounds with slightly modified ARM-PCR, yielded TCR beta libraries. Investigators reported that the first two PCR rounds, at 10 to 11 cycles each, used TRBV1-TRBV30 forward primers with a C-beta reverse primer. TCRdb reprocessed the multiplex PCR reads with MiXCR, giving one entry per CDR3 protein. Of hundreds of thousands of distinct CDR3 sequences in the sample, about 60% were seen once. Sequenced input: peripheral blood. Receptors were obtained from a man aged 35 to 55 with primary liver carcinoma and hepatitis B virus infection.

The chain employs TRBV28 and TRBJ2-1; the match to TRBD2 covers 9 bases. The V gene end was trimmed by 3 bases and the J gene end by 5 bases; junction bases not matched to a gene: 8. This CDR3 is built from 16 residues. CDR1 and CDR2 from the germline V gene are MDHEN and SYDVKM. Here the CDR3 reads CASSLMGGRANNEQFF. The CDR3 DNA is TGTGCCAGCAGTTTGATGGGCGGGAGGGCCAACAATGAGCAGTTCTTC.

Turning to this clonotype: The conserved final phenylalanine or tryptophan is absent from the CDR3, which likely points to a read error. This chain uses TRBV4-2 with TRBJ2-3, with TRBD1 as a possible D gene (6 bases). Germline loops: CDR1 LGHNA, CDR2 YNFKEQ. This CDR3 spans 17 amino acids. The DNA for the CDR3 is TGTGCCAGAAGCCCCTCCACTCTCGGGCAGGGGACAGATACGCAGTATTCT. This encodes CARSPSTLGQGTDTQYS.

In regard to this clonotype: At one of its ends the junction is not consistent with the germline gene, which may arise from a read error. The chain employs TRBV4-1 and TRBJ1-2; the D gene is possibly TRBD1 (6 bases). The germline gives CDR1 MGHRA, CDR2 YSYEKL. The CDR3 length is 17 residues. The CDR3 sequence: CASSKGMAGATNCGCTF. CDR3 nucleotide sequence: TGCGCCAGCAGCAAAGGTATGGCAGGGGCCACTAACTGTGGCTGCACCTTC.

This clonotype was recorded many times. V and J are TRBV5-6 and TRBJ2-5; D is ambiguous. The CDR3 is 11 residues long. Looked up from germline, CDR1 is SGHDT and CDR2 is YYEEEE. V was pared by 2 bases and J by 7 bases, with 6 bases between. The CDR3 region has the DNA TGTGCCAGCAGCTTCCTGGGGACCCAGTACTTC. This sequence encodes CASSFLGTQYF. Supplemented by reference TRBV5-6 and TRBJ2-5, the full variable domain reads DAGVTQSPTHLIKTRGQQVTLRCSPKSGHDTVSWYQQALGQGPQFIFQYYEEEERQRGNFPDRFSGHQFPNYSSELNVNALLLGDSALYLCASSFLGTQYFGPGTRLLVL.

On this clonotype: The junction departs from the called germline gene at one end, perhaps through a read error. The gene calls are TRBV4-3 and TRBJ2-3; D remains ambiguous. The CDR3 totals 14 residues. Germline V gene lookup returns CDR1 LGHNA and CDR2 YSLEER. The CDR3: CASRTDARTDTQYF. In DNA form, the CDR3 reads TGCGCTAGCAGGACGGACGCTCGAACAGATACGCAGTATTTT.

Remarks on this clonotype: Just one base apart from a much larger clone, this may be a read error. The chain is built from TRBV7-8 and TRBJ2-7; 8 positions match TRBD1. Germline loops: CDR1 SGHVS, CDR2 FQNEAQ. The CDR3 extends over 13 amino acids. The CDR3 is CANSLGQGMEQYF. CDR3 coding DNA: TGTGCCAACAGCCTAGGACAGGGCATGGAGCAGTACTTC. The full variable domain, completed using reference TRBV7-8 and TRBJ2-7, is GAGVSQSPRYKVAKRGQDVALRCDPISGHVSLFWYQQALGQGPEFLTYFQNEAQLDKSGLPSDRFFAERPEGSVSTLKIQRTQQEDSAVYLCANSLGQGMEQYFGPGTRLTVT.

Concerning this clonotype itself: The junction shows a germline mismatch at one end, possibly a read error. The chain has TRBV11-2 and TRBJ2-1; D ambiguous. The CDR3 totals 14 residues. The germline CDR1 and CDR2 sequences are SGHAT and FQNNGV. This CDR3 is CASSFSVDHNEQSF. DNA for the CDR3: TGTGCTAGCAGCTTCTCGGTAGACCACAATGAGCAGTCCTTC.

With regard to this clonotype: The CDR3 does not end in the conserved phenylalanine or tryptophan, so this is likely a read error. The rearrangement joins TRBV28 to TRBJ2-1, with 7 positions matching TRBD1. The CDR3 runs to 16 residues. V gave up 5 bases and J gave up 4 bases; unmatched junction bases: 11. Germline V gene lookup returns CDR1 MDHEN and CDR2 SYDVKM. In DNA, the CDR3 is TGTGCCAGCAGTATTATGGGACAGAATTATTACAATGAGCAGTTCCTC. It specifies CASSIMGQNYYNEQFL.

As regards this clonotype: Possible read error: a much larger clone is one base away. This chain uses TRBV30 with TRBJ2-7; no clear D. The CDR3 contains 11 residues. The germline gives CDR1 GTSNPN, CDR2 SVGIG (reference sequence). V lost 3 bases and J 3 bases, leaving 6 bases between the germline ends. The CDR3 DNA sequence: TGTGCCTGGAGGGACCTCTACGAGCAGTACTTC. Its translation: CAWRDLYEQYF.

This clonotype has only a few counts. The junction departs from germline at one end; a sequencing error may be responsible. This rearrangement joins TRBV12-3 or TRBV12-4 to TRBJ2-1; D gene uncertain. CDR3 length: 12 residues. For the CDR3, the DNA is TGTGCCATCAGTTTAGCATTCAATGAGCAGTTCTTC. This encodes CAISLAFNEQFF.

This clonotype was detected only a few times. This chain connects TRBV4-1 to TRBJ2-6; no definite D call. CDR1 is MGHRA and CDR2 is YSYEKL in the germline V gene. The CDR3 is 16 residues long. With 0 bases removed from V and 0 bases from J, the gap between germline ends came to 6 bases. CDR3 sequence: CASSQDRTSGANVLTF. The DNA of the CDR3 is TGCGCCAGCAGCCAAGATAGGACCTCTGGGGCCAACGTCCTGACTTTC.

This clonotype appeared a few times. CDR3: CASRLHPTSGRALVTDTQYF. The CDR3 DNA is TGCGCCAGCAGGCTCCATCCAACTAGCGGGAGGGCCCTCGTGACAGATACGCAGTATTTT. The V call is TRBV5-1, the J call TRBJ2-3; TRBD2 aligns across 13 bases. Germline V gene lookup returns CDR1 SGHRS and CDR2 YFSETQ. The CDR3 contains 20 residues. The trim removed 5 bases at V and 3 bases at J, leaving 18 bases unmatched. Combining the CDR3 with reference TRBV5-1 and TRBJ2-3 gives the whole variable domain KAGVTQTPRYLIKTRGQQVTLSCSPISGHRSVSWYQQTPGQGLQFLFEYFSETQRNKGNFPGRFSGRQFSNSRSEMNVSTLELGDSALYLCASRLHPTSGRALVTDTQYFGPGTRLTVL.

Remarks on this clonotype: This may be a read error, as it is one base from a much larger clone. The CDR3 end shows no conserved phenylalanine or tryptophan, and so a read error is likely. V and J are TRBV6-5 and TRBJ2-2; D is ambiguous. CDR3 length equals 14 residues. Germline V gene lookup returns CDR1 MNHEY and CDR2 SVGAGI. V gave up 4 bases and J gave up 2 bases, with 8 bases separating them. The CDR3 DNA is TGTGCCAGCAGTTCACGGCCAAACACCGGGGAGCTGTTTCTT. This translates into CASSSRPNTGELFL.

In this sample, this clonotype turned up many times. This rearrangement joins TRBV6-7 to TRBJ2-7, with 9 bases identical to TRBD2. TRBV6-7 is given ORF status, its function remaining uncertain. V lost 9 bases to trimming and J lost 4 bases; unmatched junction nucleotides: 4. The CDR3 consists of 12 residues. This chain's CDR3 is CARGGRVYEQYF. The CDR3 DNA reads TGTGCCAGAGGCGGGAGGGTGTACGAGCAGTACTTC.

The chain joins TRBV6-2 or TRBV6-3 to TRBJ2-3; D may be TRBD2 (6 bases). The CDR3 covers 12 residues. CDR1 is MNHEY, CDR2 SVGEGT, per germline. Trimming left V 6 bases short and J 8 bases short, with 12 bases between. The DNA of the CDR3 is TGTGCCAGCAGACAGACTAGGAGTACGCAGTATTTT. It codes for CASRQTRSTQYF.

About this clonotype: A much larger clone sits a single nucleotide away, making a read error possible. Since no conserved phenylalanine or tryptophan closes the CDR3, a read error is the likely cause. The chain couples TRBV11-3 to TRBJ2-3; TRBD2 is a possible D gene (6 bases). The germline V gene encodes CDR1 SGHNT and CDR2 YENEEA. V lost 5 bases to trimming and J lost 1 base, with 19 bases between them. CDR3 size: 17 residues. The CDR3 here is CASSAGLSSGCTDTQYL. The CDR3 DNA is TGTGCCAGCAGCGCGGGATTGAGCTCGGGATGCACAGATACGCAGTATCTT.

With regard to this clonotype: A much more abundant neighbour one base away suggests this may be a read error. The rearrangement links TRBV5-4 to TRBJ2-1; 10 positions match TRBD2. CDR3 length: 16 amino acids. Germline CDR1 and CDR2: SGHNT and YYREEE (reference sequence). CDR3 in DNA: TGTGCCAGCAGCCCTGAAGCGGGAGGGGTAAACAATGAGCAGCTCTTC. Protein: CASSPEAGGVNNEQLF.

The chain uses TRBV5-6 and TRBJ2-5; D perhaps matches TRBD1 (6 bases). Trimming took 2 bases from V and 2 from J, leaving 10 bases between them. Per germline, CDR1 SGHDT and CDR2 YYEEEE. The CDR3 extends over 14 amino acids. CDR3 in DNA: TGTGCCAGCAGCTTTGGCAGGGGACAAGAGACCCAGTACTTC. The encoded protein is CASSFGRGQETQYF.

The chain recombines TRBV6-1 with TRBJ1-1; D not certain. Trimming pared 3 bases from V and 0 bases from J, leaving 11 bases between. This CDR3 is 15 amino acids long. Germline V gene data show CDR1 as MNHNS and CDR2 as SASEGT. In nucleotides, the CDR3 is TGTGCCAGCAGTGACTCGTTCAACTTGAACACTGAAGCTTTCTTT. This sequence encodes CASSDSFNLNTEAFF.

To note about this clonotype: A single base separates this from a much larger clone, so it may be a read error. The CDR3 loop is CASSQEATPFGNTIYF. DNA of the CDR3: TGTGCCAGCAGCCAAGAAGCGACCCCCTTCGGAAACACCATATATTTT. This chain links TRBV4-2 with TRBJ1-3; no clear D. The CDR3 is made up of 16 amino acids. Germline-derived CDR1 and CDR2 are LGHNA and YNFKEQ. The ends were cut back, 0 bases at V and 4 bases at J, with 13 bases in the middle.

Of note for this clonotype: It may be a read error: a sequence one base away is much more abundant. The chain joins TRBV6-1 to TRBJ1-1, with D maybe TRBD1 (6 bases). Germline lookup yields CDR1 MNHNS and CDR2 SASEGT. This CDR3 is 14 amino acids long. CDR3 DNA sequence: TGTGCCAGCACCGACACAGTCGGGGACACTGAAGCTTCCTTT. Translating it yields CASTDTVGDTEASF.

This clonotype has ten or more counts. V usage is TRBV6-1 and J usage is TRBJ2-6; D not resolved. Germline V gene lookup returns CDR1 MNHNS and CDR2 SASEGT. The V gene lost 2 bases and the J gene lost 10 bases, with 9 bases spanning the gap. The CDR3 sequence is 13 residues long. This CDR3 reads CASSERTYNVLTF. In DNA, the CDR3 is TGTGCCAGCAGTGAAAGGACCTATAACGTCCTGACTTTC.

Of note for this clonotype: At one of its ends the junction is not consistent with the germline gene, which may arise from a read error. The V gene is TRBV6-1, the J gene TRBJ2-1, with 9 bases lining up with TRBD1. This CDR3 comprises 15 residues. Germline CDR1 and CDR2: MNHNS and SASEGT. The CDR3 loop reads CASSETGGMCNEQFF. CDR3 sequence (DNA): TGCGCCAGCAGTGAGACAGGGGGTATGTGCAATGAGCAGTTCTTC.

Of note for this clonotype: A junction end diverges from the germline sequence, so it may reflect a read error. V and J are TRBV6-5 and TRBJ1-2, with D uncertain. Germline CDR1 and CDR2: MNHEY and SVGAGI. This CDR3 spans 13 amino acids. CDR3 amino acids: CASSYSLGNGCTF. The CDR3 DNA is TGTGCCAGCAGTTACTCTCTAGGGAACGGCTGCACCTTC.

With regard to this clonotype: Since no conserved phenylalanine or tryptophan closes the CDR3, a read error is the likely cause. The chain combines TRBV4-2 with TRBJ1-1, with a possible D match to TRBD1 (5 bases). CDR3 length: 15 amino acids. Germline-derived CDR1 and CDR2 are LGHNA and YNFKEQ. V lost 1 base and J 6 bases, leaving 15 bases between the germline ends. The CDR3 bases are TGTGCCAGCAGCCAAGGGGTCGGACATCTCGCTGAAGCTTTCTTA. Translating gives CASSQGVGHLAEAFL.

This clonotype has a handful of counts. The chain joins TRBV6-5 to TRBJ2-7; perhaps TRBD1 as D (6 bases). V lost 7 bases to trimming and J lost 4 bases, with 11 bases between them. The germline V gene encodes CDR1 MNHEY and CDR2 SVGAGI. The CDR3 extends over 12 amino acids. CDR3 sequence: CASTGQMYEQYF. The CDR3 nucleotides are TGTGCCAGCACCGGACAGATGTACGAGCAGTACTTC.

This clonotype was observed a handful of times. V is TRBV10-3 and J is TRBJ2-3; the D gene is possibly TRBD2 (6 bases). This CDR3 spans 14 amino acids. V was cut by 11 bases and J by 2 bases, with 17 bases left in between. The germline V gene encodes CDR1 ENHRY and CDR2 SYGVKD. The CDR3 reads CAGGDSGPTDTQYF. CDR3 bases: TGTGCCGGAGGGGATAGCGGCCCCACAGATACGCAGTATTTT.